The T cell receptor beta chain described here comes from a study of T cells in Graves' hyperthyroidism and ophthalmopathy. Regarding this clonotype: The antigen is not known.

Per the germline V gene, CDR1 is SGHRS and CDR2 is YFSETQ. J gave up 4 bases and V 4 bases, and 14 bases lay outside the gene matches. The CDR3 extends over 17 amino acids. Not enrolled were patients with uncontrolled infection, other autoimmune disease, pregnancy or lactation. Each diagnosis drew on symptoms, thyroxine, TRAb, thyroid ultrasound and orbital computed tomography findings. Study-level findings and limits: In simple terms, a model built on 13 V-J features told ophthalmopathy apart from stable hyperthyroidism. Ophthalmopathy onset followed model prediction by a median about seven months.

There were TCR beta CDR3 regions amplified from RNA transcripts. Using the HTBI primer set, a first-round RT-PCR was run on the TCR CDR3. One entry per CDR3 protein results from TCRdb running MiXCR on the multiplex PCR reads. The data contain hundreds of thousands of distinct CDR3 sequences, about 20% of them seen just once; the ten biggest clones take up roughly 60%. The chain carries TRBV5-1 and TRBJ2-3; 8 bases are shared with TRBD2. Sequencing input: blood. This clonotype was obtained from a man younger than 40 with Graves' ophthalmopathy. The CDR3 region has the DNA TGCGCCAGCAGCCCGGTCTCTAGCGGGCTGAGAGCAGATACGCAGTATTTT. This translates into CASSPVSSGLRADTQYF.